Each of the 7 T cell receptor beta chains below was sequenced from the same sample in a study of CD8 T cells in ankylosing spondylitis. In TCRdb, the 5' RACE reads were re-called with MiXCR into one record per CDR3 protein. Found here are around 300,000 distinct CDR3 sequences, roughly 15% of them singletons; the top ten hold less than 1.1%. Sequenced input: blood, either unsorted or a sorted T cell fraction (not recorded which). The receptors stem from a male donor with ankylosing spondylitis or in good health (not recorded which).

This clonotype was seen just once. The genes are TRBV7-9 and TRBJ2-7, with D hard to call. The germline V gene encodes CDR1 SEHNR and CDR2 FQNEAQ (reference sequence). The CDR3 is 11 residues long. Deletions cut 3 bases from V and 7 bases from J, with 7 bases between. The CDR3 DNA reads TGTGCCAGCAGCTTTACGAAGGAGCAGTACTTC. Translation: CASSFTKEQYF.

This clonotype was seen repeatedly, ten times or more. The chain combines TRBV19 with TRBJ1-4, with D unclear. Germline V gene data show CDR1 as LNHDA and CDR2 as SQIVND (reference sequence). CDR3 length: 14 residues. Trimming stripped 10 bases from V and 5 bases from J, with 17 bases between. CDR3 coding DNA: TGTGCCACCCGAACCCGGACGGAGAATGAAAAACTGTTTTTT. This gives the protein CATRTRTENEKLFF.

The chain carries TRBV4-2 and TRBJ1-1; D is undetermined. The CDR3 runs to 12 residues. The germline V and J ends were trimmed by 1 base and 10 bases, with 10 bases remaining between them. In germline, CDR1 is LGHNA, CDR2 YNFKEQ. The CDR3 region is CASSQGTWPAFF. CDR3 nucleotide sequence: TGTGCCAGCAGCCAAGGTACATGGCCAGCTTTCTTT.

This clonotype showed up just a few times. J is TRBJ2-7 and V is TRBV7-2; no clear D gene. In germline, CDR1 is SGHTA, CDR2 FQGNSA. The CDR3 sequence is 12 residues long. The V and J ends lost 3 bases and 0 bases respectively, with 3 bases between them. In DNA, the CDR3 is TGTGCCAGCAGCTTCACCTCCTACGAGCAGTACTTC. Residues: CASSFTSYEQYF. The full variable domain, rest sourced from reference TRBV7-2 and TRBJ2-7, is GAGVSQSPSNKVTEKGKDVELRCDPISGHTALYWYRQSLGQGLEFLIYFQGNSAPDKSGLPSDRFSAERTGGSVSTLTIQRTQQEDSAVYLCASSFTSYEQYFGPGTRLTVT.

This clonotype was recorded at least ten times. The chain recombines TRBV20-1 with TRBJ1-2; D is possibly TRBD1 (6 bases). CDR1 DFQATT and CDR2 SNEGSKA come from the germline V gene (reference sequence). The CDR3 is 13 amino acids. Trimming took 3 bases from V and 3 from J, leaving 11 bases between them. CDR3 in DNA: TGCAGTGCTAGTGGAGGGGGGGACTATGGCTACACCTTC. Translation: CSASGGGDYGYTF.

This chain joins TRBV7-9 and TRBJ2-3, with D possibly matching TRBD2 (5 bases). Between the trimmed V and J ends, which lost 3 bases and 5 bases, there was a span of 12 bases. Looked up from germline, CDR1 is SEHNR and CDR2 is FQNEAQ (reference sequence). The CDR3 length is 14 residues. DNA for the CDR3: TGTGCCAGCAGCTTCGGACTGGGTGGAGATACGCAGTATTTT. Translation: CASSFGLGGDTQYF.

This clonotype occurred a few times. The V and J genes are TRBV12-3 or TRBV12-4 and TRBJ2-3; TRBD1 might be the D (5 bases). With 2 bases removed from V and 1 base from J, the gap between germline ends came to 10 bases. The CDR3 length is 15 residues. The CDR3 sequence is CASSLRQPGTDTQYF. The CDR3 coding sequence is TGTGCCAGCAGTTTAAGACAGCCGGGCACAGATACGCAGTATTTT.